The clone carrying this T cell receptor beta chain was found a few times. The antigen is undetermined. Although they were nominally healthy when sampled, donors likely had unrecorded immune exposures. Both 60 Vbeta primers and 13 Jbeta primers went into the PCR. This table comes from immunoSEQ multiplex PCR, and its TCRdb copy is limited to in-frame clones, with some not included. The sample has approximately 240,000 clones, approximately 82% seen once. This record belongs to a study of cytomegalovirus exposure and HLA in healthy donors. Trimming took off 0 bases at V and 8 bases at J, with 13 bases between the two ends. The germline CDR1 and CDR2 sequences are LGHNA and YNFKEQ. CDR3 size: 15 residues. General study results and limits: Presence/absence analysis assumed near-uniform sequencing depth across donors. Using the classifier, cytomegalovirus status was reportedly diagnosed with high specificity and sensitivity. Later analysis showed most CMV-associated TCR beta chains appearing HLA-restricted.

Sequenced: PBMCs. The TCR was taken from a woman aged 40 to 50 in good health and CMV-seronegative. The chain joins TRBV4-2 to TRBJ1-4; no definite D call. The CDR3 sequence: CASSQDPGEWEKLFF. The CDR3 DNA follows: TGTGCCAGCAGCCAAGATCCCGGAGAGTGGGAAAAACTGTTTTTT.